This T cell receptor beta chain was observed in a study of blood T cells in healthy people across ages. Combining a sample-barcoded 5' primer with a J-beta primer mix, a second PCR ran for about 7 to 11 cycles. Researchers report that each sample yielded at least 2.5 million CDR3-containing paired-end reads. TCRdb re-called the 5' RACE reads through MiXCR, storing one row per CDR3 protein. The sample comprises about 900,000 distinct CDR3 sequences, 48% of which are singletons, and roughly 12% rests with the top ten. With regard to this clonotype: Its antigen is undetermined.

V was pared by 4 bases and J by 2 bases, with 15 bases between. The CDR3 sequence is 15 residues long. Germline V CDR1 and CDR2: LGHNA, YNFKEQ. Study-level findings and limits: Unsorted PBMCs prevented conclusive naive versus antigen-experienced comparison.

This sequence originates from a man aged 30 to 39 in good health. This rearrangement joins TRBV4-2 to TRBJ2-7; D unclear. The sample consisted of blood. CDR3 in amino acids: CASSPPFAGAYEQYF. In nucleotides, the CDR3 is TGTGCCAGCAGCCCCCCCTTTGCTGGGGCCTACGAGCAGTACTTC.